This passage covers 4 T cell receptor beta chains from one sample sequenced in a study of graft-versus-host responses after intestinal transplantation. No antigen is known for these receptors. Sequencing was performed with immunoSEQ multiplex PCR; in TCRdb, only in-frame clones are kept and a portion is missing. The sample yields about 97,000 clones, 90% to 95% seen once. Sample: unstimulated CD4+ T cells sorted from spleen or lymph node cells, taken before transplant. The receptors stem from a human donor who was the organ donor for an intestinal transplant.

The chain joins TRBV30 to TRBJ2-2; 7 nucleotides match TRBD2. Per the germline V gene, CDR1 is GTSNPN and CDR2 is SVGIG (reference sequence). The CDR3 consists of 16 residues. V shed 0 bases and J 0 bases; nucleotides not matched to a gene: 4. The CDR3 spells CAWSVSSGANTGELFF. The CDR3 DNA is TGTGCCTGGAGTGTGTCGAGCGGGGCGAACACCGGGGAGCTGTTTTTT. The whole variable domain, remainder taken from reference TRBV30 and TRBJ2-2, is SQTIHQWPATLVQPVGSPLSLECTVEGTSNPNLYWYRQAAGRGLQLLFYSVGIGQISSEVPQNLSASRPQDRQFILSSKKLLLSDSGFYLCAWSVSSGANTGELFFGEGSRLTVL.

The chain joins TRBV7-2 to TRBJ2-5, with 8 bases identical to TRBD2. Per the germline V gene, CDR1 is SGHTA and CDR2 is FQGNSA. The junction had 11 bases not matched to a gene; V was cut back by 2 bases and J by 6 bases. There are 16 residues in the CDR3. In nucleotides, the CDR3 is TGTGCCAGCAGCTTAACCCCGGGGGGGCCCCGAAAGACCCAGTACTTC. It is translated as CASSLTPGGPRKTQYF.

This chain connects TRBV18 to TRBJ1-1; 7 bases map to TRBD1. Trimming removed 3 bases from V and 1 base from J; junction bases left unmatched: 14. CDR3 length: 18 residues. Per the germline V gene, CDR1 is KGHSH and CDR2 is LQKENI. The CDR3 DNA reads TGTGCCAGCTCACCTGGTTACAGGGGACTCATCCAGAACACTGAAGCTTTCTTT. It encodes CASSPGYRGLIQNTEAFF.

This chain links TRBV7-3 with TRBJ2-1; 8 bases are shared with TRBD2. The CDR3 sequence is 15 residues long. Germline trimming cut 4 bases from V and 6 bases from J; bases unmatched to any gene: 8. Germline CDR1 reads SGHTA; CDR2 reads FQGTGA. CDR3 in amino acids: CASSSSGGPGNEQFF. The CDR3 DNA reads as TGTGCCAGCAGCTCCAGCGGGGGCCCGGGCAATGAGCAGTTCTTC.